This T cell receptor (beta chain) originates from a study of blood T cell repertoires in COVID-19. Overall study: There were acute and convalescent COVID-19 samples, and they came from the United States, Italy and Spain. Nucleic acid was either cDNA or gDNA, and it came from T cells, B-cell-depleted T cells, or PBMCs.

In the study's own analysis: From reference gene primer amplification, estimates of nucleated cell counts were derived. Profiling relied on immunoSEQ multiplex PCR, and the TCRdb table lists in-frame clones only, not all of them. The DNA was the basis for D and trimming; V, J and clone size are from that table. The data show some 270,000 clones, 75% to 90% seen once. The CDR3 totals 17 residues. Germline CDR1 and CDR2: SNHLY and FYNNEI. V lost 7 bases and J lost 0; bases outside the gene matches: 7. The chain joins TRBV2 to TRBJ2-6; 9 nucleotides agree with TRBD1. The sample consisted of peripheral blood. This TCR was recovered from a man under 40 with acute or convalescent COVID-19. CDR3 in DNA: TGTGCCAGCACCGGACAGGGGCTTAGCTCTGGGGCCAACGTCCTGACTTTC. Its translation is CASTGQGLSSGANVLTF.